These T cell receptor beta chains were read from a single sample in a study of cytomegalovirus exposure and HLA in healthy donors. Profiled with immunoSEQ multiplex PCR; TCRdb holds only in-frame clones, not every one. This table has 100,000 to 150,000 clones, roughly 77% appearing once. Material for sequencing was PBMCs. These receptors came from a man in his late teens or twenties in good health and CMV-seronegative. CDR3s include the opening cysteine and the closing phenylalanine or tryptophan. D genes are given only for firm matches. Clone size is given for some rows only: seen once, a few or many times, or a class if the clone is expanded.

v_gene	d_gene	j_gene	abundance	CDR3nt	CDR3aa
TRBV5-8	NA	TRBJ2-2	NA	TGTGCCAGCAGCCACGGGGAGGTTACCTTCGGGGAGCTGTTTTTT	CASSHGEVTFGELFF
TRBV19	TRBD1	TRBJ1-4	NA	TGTGCCACCAAAGGACAGGGGTCGTCAACTAATGAAAAACTGTTTTTT	CATKGQGSSTNEKLFF
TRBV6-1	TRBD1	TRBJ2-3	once	TGTGCCAGCAGTGACCCATGGACAGGCCAAGGTACGCAGTATTTT	CASSDPWTGQGTQYF
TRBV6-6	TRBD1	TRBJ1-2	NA	TGTGCCAGCAGTGACAGGGGCGCTGATGGCTACACCTTC	CASSDRGADGYTF
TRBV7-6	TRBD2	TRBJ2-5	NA	TGTGCCAGCAGCCCGATTAGCGGGGGCATAAAAGAGACCCAGTACTTC	CASSPISGGIKETQYF
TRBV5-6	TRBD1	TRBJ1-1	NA	TGTGCCAGCAGCGCCCCTCAGGGGGAGAACACTGAAGCTTTCTTT	CASSAPQGENTEAFF
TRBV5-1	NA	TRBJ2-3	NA	TGCGCCAGCAGCCGAGGGGGGGCCACAGATACGCAGTATTTT	CASSRGGATDTQYF
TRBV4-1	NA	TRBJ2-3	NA	TGCGCCAGCAGCCAAGTGCGGCGTAGCACAGATACGCAGTATTTT	CASSQVRRSTDTQYF
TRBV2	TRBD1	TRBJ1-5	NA	TGTGCCAGCAGCCCCCAAGACAGGGACTTTTGGGGCAATCAGCCCCAGCATTTT	CASSPQDRDFWGNQPQHF
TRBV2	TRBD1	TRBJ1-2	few	TGTGCCAGCAGCCCCGGGACAGGGAGTGGAGTGGGAGGCTACACCTTC	CASSPGTGSGVGGYTF
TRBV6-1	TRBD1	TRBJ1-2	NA	TGTGCCAGCAGTCACACTTCCGGGACAGGGTTCGGCTACACCTTC	CASSHTSGTGFGYTF
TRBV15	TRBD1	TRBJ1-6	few	TGTGCCACCAGCCCCGAACAGGGGGCTTCACCCCTCCACTTT	CATSPEQGASPLHF
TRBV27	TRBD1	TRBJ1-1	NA	TGTGCCAGCAGCCCCGTCGCAGGGGGCACTGAAGCTTTCTTT	CASSPVAGGTEAFF
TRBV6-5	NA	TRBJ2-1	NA	TGTGCCAGCAGTTACGGACAGACATACAATGAGCAGTTCTTC	CASSYGQTYNEQFF
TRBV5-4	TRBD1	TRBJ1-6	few	TGTGCCAGCAGCGAAGGACAGGTCCATAATTCACCCCTCCACTTT	CASSEGQVHNSPLHF
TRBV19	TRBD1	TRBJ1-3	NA	TGTGCCAGTAGTAAAGGGGGCGCGTCTGGAAACACCATATATTTT	CASSKGGASGNTIYF
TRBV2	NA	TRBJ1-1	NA	TGTGCCAGCAGTGACAGGGGAAGCACTGAAGCTTTCTTT	CASSDRGSTEAFF
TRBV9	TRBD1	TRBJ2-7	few	TGTGCCAGCAGCGAGGGACAGGGGGCGTACTACGAGCAGTACTTC	CASSEGQGAYYEQYF
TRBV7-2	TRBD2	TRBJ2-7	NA	TGTGCCAGCAGCCTCCAGCGGGGGAGCGAGCAGTACTTC	CASSLQRGSEQYF
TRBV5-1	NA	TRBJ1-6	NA	TGCGCCAGCAGCGTTGACAGTAGCCATAATTCACCCCTCCACTTT	CASSVDSSHNSPLHF
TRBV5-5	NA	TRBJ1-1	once	TGTGCCAGCAGCTTTGGGACACTTGGCTTGAACACTGAAGCTTTCTTT	CASSFGTLGLNTEAFF
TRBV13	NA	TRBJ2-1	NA	TGTGCCAGCAGCTTACAAAAGGAGGGTTATAATGAGCAGTTCTTC	CASSLQKEGYNEQFF